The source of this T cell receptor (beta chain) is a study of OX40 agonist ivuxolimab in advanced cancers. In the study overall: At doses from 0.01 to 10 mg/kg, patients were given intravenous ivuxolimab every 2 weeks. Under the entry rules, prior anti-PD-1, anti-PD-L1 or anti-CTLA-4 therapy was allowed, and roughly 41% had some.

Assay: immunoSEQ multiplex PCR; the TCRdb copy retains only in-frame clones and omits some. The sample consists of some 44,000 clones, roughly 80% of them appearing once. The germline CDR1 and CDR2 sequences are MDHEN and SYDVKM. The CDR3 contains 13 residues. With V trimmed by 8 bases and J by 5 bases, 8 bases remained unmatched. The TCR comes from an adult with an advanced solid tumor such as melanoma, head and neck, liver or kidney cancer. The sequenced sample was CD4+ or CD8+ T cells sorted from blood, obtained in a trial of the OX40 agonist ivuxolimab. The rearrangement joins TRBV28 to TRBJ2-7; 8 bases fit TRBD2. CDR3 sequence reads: CASRPGTRDEQYF. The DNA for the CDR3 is TGTGCCAGCCGGCCCGGGACTAGAGACGAGCAGTACTTC.